This T cell receptor beta chain is drawn from a study of blood T cell repertoires in COVID-19. About the research overall: The study drew acute and convalescent COVID-19 samples from the United States, Italy and Spain. The cDNA or gDNA used as material had been derived from T cells, B-cell-depleted T cells, or PBMCs.

Authors' processing steps: Nucleated cell counts were estimated from reference gene primer amplification. The assay was immunoSEQ multiplex PCR, and TCRdb's table has in-frame clones only and misses some. The DNA gave D and trimming, while V, J and clone size come from that table. The profile covers some 260,000 clones, with 88% appearing a single time and approximately 6% taken by the ten largest. Recruited during active infection, patients (from Seattle) were subsequently followed longitudinally. The CDR3 contains 15 residues. V lost 1 base to trimming and J lost 2 bases, with 11 bases between them. In germline, CDR1 is SGHTA, CDR2 FQGNSA.

This receptor was identified in a woman in her 30s with COVID-19, enrolled during active disease. The chain uses TRBV7-2 and TRBJ1-1, with D uncertain. The specimen was peripheral blood. The CDR3 loop reads CASSLVWAPNTEAFF. CDR3 DNA: TGTGCCAGCAGCTTAGTCTGGGCTCCAAACACTGAAGCTTTCTTT.